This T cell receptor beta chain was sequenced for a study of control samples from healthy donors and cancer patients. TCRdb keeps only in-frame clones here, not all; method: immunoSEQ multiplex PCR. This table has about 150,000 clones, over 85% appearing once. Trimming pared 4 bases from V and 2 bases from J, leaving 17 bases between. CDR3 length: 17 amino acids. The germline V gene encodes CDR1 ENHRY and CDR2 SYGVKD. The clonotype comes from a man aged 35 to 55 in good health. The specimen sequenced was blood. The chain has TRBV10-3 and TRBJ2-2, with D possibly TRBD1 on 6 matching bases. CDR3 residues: CAISGGWGRQNTGELFF. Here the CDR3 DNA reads TGTGCCATCAGTGGGGGTTGGGGGCGACAAAACACCGGGGAGCTGTTTTTT.